The 11 T cell receptor beta chains below all came from one sample that was sequenced in a study of OX40 agonist ivuxolimab in advanced cancers. Generated by immunoSEQ multiplex PCR, the TCRdb table keeps only in-frame clones and is missing some. The data contain tens of thousands of clones, 65% to 90% of them singletons. Sample: CD4+ or CD8+ T cells sorted from blood, taken in a trial of the OX40 agonist ivuxolimab. The receptors here all came from an adult with an advanced solid tumor such as melanoma, head and neck, liver or kidney cancer.

The rearrangement joins TRBV14 to TRBJ2-7; D call uncertain. The CDR3 has 13 amino acids. The V and J ends lost 4 bases and 3 bases respectively, with 10 bases between them. Germline CDR1 reads SGHDN; CDR2 reads FVKESK. The CDR3 nucleotides read TGTGCCAGCAGCCTTGGCGGCAGCTACGAGCAGTACTTC. Protein product: CASSLGGSYEQYF.

In this sample, this clone turned up once. This sequence joins TRBV5-8 and TRBJ1-6; TRBD1 is a possible D gene (5 bases). V gave up 0 bases and J gave up 8 bases, with 21 bases separating them. The CDR3 consists of 18 residues. Germline V lookup: CDR1 SGHTS, CDR2 YDEGEE. The CDR3 loop is CASSLASPYGAGHSPLHF. The CDR3 DNA reads as TGTGCCAGCAGCTTGGCTAGCCCATATGGGGCCGGGCATTCACCCCTCCACTTT.

This clone was detected only once. CDR3 bases: TGTGCCAGCAGTTACTCGCGGGGGTACACAGATACGCAGTATTTT. Amino acid sequence: CASSYSRGYTDTQYF. V usage is TRBV6-5 and J usage is TRBJ2-3; TRBD2 agrees at 7 bases. Germline CDR1 and CDR2: MNHEY and SVGAGI. CDR3 length: 15 residues. The V segment lost 0 bases and the J segment 2 bases; nucleotides outside the gene matches: 2.

This clone has a handful of counts. The gene calls are TRBV5-5 and TRBJ1-2; 8 bases line up with TRBD1. V lost 2 bases to trimming and J lost 5 bases; unmatched junction nucleotides: 5. CDR1 and CDR2 (germline): SGHKS, YYEKEE (reference sequence). CDR3 size: 14 residues. CDR3 bases: TGTGCCAGCAGCTTCGACAGGGGATTATATGGCTACACCTTC. Translating it yields CASSFDRGLYGYTF.

This chain links TRBV28 with TRBJ2-7, with 7 bases fitting TRBD1. From germline, CDR1 is MDHEN and CDR2 SYDVKM. CDR3 length: 14 residues. V shed 8 bases and J 2 bases; nucleotides not matched to a gene: 9. The chain's CDR3 is CASQHRGVTYEQYF. CDR3 DNA sequence: TGTGCCAGCCAACACAGGGGTGTCACCTACGAGCAGTACTTC.

V is TRBV18 and J is TRBJ1-1; 8 bases match TRBD1. J was trimmed by 11 bases and V by 4 bases; bases with no gene match: 6. This CDR3 is built from 12 residues. Germline lookup yields CDR1 KGHSH and CDR2 LQKENI. The CDR3 is CASSQQGAGAFF. Here the CDR3 DNA reads TGTGCCAGCTCACAGCAGGGGGCTGGGGCTTTCTTT.

The chain combines TRBV27 with TRBJ1-5; TRBD1 aligns across 10 bases. Unmatched junction bases numbered 4, after V lost 2 bases and J lost 6 bases. Germline V gene sequence: CDR1 MNHEY, CDR2 SMNVEV (reference sequence). The CDR3 loop spans 15 amino acids. In nucleotides, the CDR3 is TGTGCCAGCAGTTTAAACCGGGACAGGGGTCAGCCCCAGCATTTT. Its protein product is CASSLNRDRGQPQHF.

The chain's CDR3 is CASSWGTGRFRPPGANVLTF. The CDR3 DNA is TGTGCCAGTAGTTGGGGGACAGGGAGATTTAGGCCCCCTGGGGCCAACGTCCTGACTTTC. The rearrangement uses TRBV19 and TRBJ2-6; TRBD1 matches 9 bases. V shed 5 bases and J 2 bases; nucleotides not matched to a gene: 16. The CDR3 has 20 residues. Germline V gene lookup returns CDR1 LNHDA and CDR2 SQIVND (reference sequence). Full variable domain (outside the CDR3, taken from reference TRBV19 and TRBJ2-6): DGGITQSPKYLFRKEGQNVTLSCEQNLNHDAMYWYRQDPGQGLRLIYYSQIVNDFQKGDIAEGYSVSREKKESFPLTVTSAQKNPTAFYLCASSWGTGRFRPPGANVLTFGAGSRLTVL.

This clone was seen just once. The J gene is TRBJ2-7, the V gene TRBV6-6; maybe TRBD1 (6 bases). Germline CDR1 and CDR2: MNHNY and SVGAGI (reference sequence). The CDR3 spans 13 residues. V lost 6 bases and J 1 base, leaving 10 bases between the germline ends. The CDR3 sequence: CASRPGQSYEQYF. Written as DNA, the CDR3 is TGTGCCAGCAGGCCAGGACAGTCCTACGAGCAGTACTTC.

This rearrangement joins TRBV6-5 to TRBJ1-2; TRBD1 might be the D (5 bases). This CDR3 has 13 amino acids. The V gene lost 2 bases and the J gene lost 5 bases, with 9 bases spanning the gap. CDR1 is MNHEY and CDR2 is SVGAGI in the germline V gene. CDR3 nucleotide sequence: TGTGCCAGCAGTTACCTTCAGGGATATGGCTACACCTTC. Encoded protein: CASSYLQGYGYTF.

This chain connects TRBV5-1 to TRBJ2-5; perhaps TRBD2 as D (6 bases). From germline, CDR1 is SGHRS and CDR2 YFSETQ. CDR3 length equals 14 residues. V was shortened by 7 bases and J by 5 bases, with 18 bases between the two germline ends. The DNA of the CDR3 is TGCGCCAGCTACACGACTAGGGACGGGGAGACCCAGTACTTC. Its translation is CASYTTRDGETQYF. Combining the CDR3 with reference TRBV5-1 and TRBJ2-5 gives the whole variable domain KAGVTQTPRYLIKTRGQQVTLSCSPISGHRSVSWYQQTPGQGLQFLFEYFSETQRNKGNFPGRFSGRQFSNSRSEMNVSTLELGDSALYLCASYTTRDGETQYFGPGTRLLVL.